This T cell receptor (beta chain) comes out of a study of T cell repertoires in cytomegalovirus infection. Each CDR3 protein is one row after TCRdb ran MiXCR on the reads. The data contain roughly 280,000 distinct CDR3 sequences, 22% of them singletons. CDR1 is ENHRY and CDR2 is SYGVKD in the germline V gene. This CDR3 contains 19 residues. Trimming took 10 bases from V and 4 from J, leaving 34 bases between them. This clonotype turned up a few times. The antigen is undetermined. General study findings and limits: Ex vivo, HLA-C-restricted CMV-specific TCR beta clonotypes prevailed over the rest of the response. The study identified carriers of CMV plus the relevant HLA from cumulative public TCR beta family frequency.

The specimen was cultured PBMCs, collected from culture after CMV antigen stimulation. This TCR came from a human donor in good health (CMV status not recorded). Some clones in this sample may be carry-over from other donors' samples. This chain connects TRBV10-3 to TRBJ1-1; a weak D match, TRBD1 (5 bases). In nucleotides, the CDR3 is TGTGCCACCAAACTGAACCGGGACGGCGATCTGCGCGTGGGCACTGAAGCTTTCTTT. Translation: CATKLNRDGDLRVGTEAFF.